This T cell receptor (beta chain) was recovered during a study of blood T cells in healthy people across ages. The CDR3 is 15 amino acids. Alongside a J-beta primer mix, a sample-barcoded 5' primer served in a second PCR lasting about 7 to 12 cycles. Unique molecular identifiers of 12 random nucleotides labeled each cDNA. TCRdb re-derived calls from the 5' RACE reads in MiXCR, one entry per CDR3 protein. The data show about 900,000 distinct CDR3 sequences, around two thirds seen once. This clonotype was recorded a few times. What it binds is not known. General study results and limits: A strong correlation was found between TCR beta diversity and the percentage of naive T cells. Conclusively comparing naive with antigen-experienced cells was impossible with unsorted PBMCs. The recorded TCR beta diversity per million T cells decreased in a roughly linear manner with age.

The clonotype was recovered from a man aged 25-45 years in good health. J is TRBJ2-3 and V is TRBV21-1; TRBD2 was called by the table and not checked on the DNA. TRBV21-1 is a pseudogene segment. Sequenced sample: blood. The CDR3 sequence: CANKASGLRTDTQYF. The DNA for the CDR3 is TGTGCCAATAAGGCAAGCGGGCTGCGCACAGATACGCAGTATTTT.